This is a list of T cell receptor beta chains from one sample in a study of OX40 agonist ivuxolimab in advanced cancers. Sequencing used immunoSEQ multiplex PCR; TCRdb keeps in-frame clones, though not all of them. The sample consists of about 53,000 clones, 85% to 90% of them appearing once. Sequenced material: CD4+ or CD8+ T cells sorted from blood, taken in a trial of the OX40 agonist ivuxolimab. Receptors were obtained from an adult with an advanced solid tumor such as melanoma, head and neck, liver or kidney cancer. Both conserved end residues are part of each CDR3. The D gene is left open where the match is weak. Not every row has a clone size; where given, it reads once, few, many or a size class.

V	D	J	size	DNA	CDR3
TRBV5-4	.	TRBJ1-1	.	TGTGCCAGCAGCCGAGACCTGACAGGTGAAGCTTTCTTT	CASSRDLTGEAFF
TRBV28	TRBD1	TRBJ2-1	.	TGTGCCAGCAGTTCTATTTCAGGGGGCCCCTACAATGAGCAGTTCTTC	CASSSISGGPYNEQFF
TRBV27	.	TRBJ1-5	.	TGTGCCAGCAGTTTAACCCAGGTTATCCAGCCCCAGCATTTT	CASSLTQVIQPQHF
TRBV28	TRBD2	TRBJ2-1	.	TGTGCCAGCAGTTCCCGGGAGGTGAGCTCCTACAATGAGCAGTTCTTC	CASSSREVSSYNEQFF
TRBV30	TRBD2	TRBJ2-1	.	TGTGCAGCGGGGGGAAAAAACTACAATGAGCAGTTCTTC	CAAGGKNYNEQFF
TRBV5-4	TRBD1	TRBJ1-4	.	TGTGCCAGCAGCTCGAATGCAGGGGGAACTAATGAAAAACTGTTTTTT	CASSSNAGGTNEKLFF
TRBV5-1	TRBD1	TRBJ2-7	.	TGCGCCAGCAGCCCCCGGGACAGGGGGACGGGGGAGCAGTACTTC	CASSPRDRGTGEQYF
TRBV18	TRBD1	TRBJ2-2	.	TGTGCCAGCTCACACGAGACAGGGTTCGGCACCGGGGAGCTGTTTTTT	CASSHETGFGTGELFF
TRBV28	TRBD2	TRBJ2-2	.	TGTGCCAGCTTACTGGGAGCGGGGGAGAACACCGGGGAGCTGTTTTTT	CASLLGAGENTGELFF
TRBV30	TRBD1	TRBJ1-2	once	TGTGCCTGGAACCAACACCCTCAGGGGGCTGGCTACACCTTC	CAWNQHPQGAGYTF
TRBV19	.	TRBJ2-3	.	TGTGCCAGTAGCGTATCCCCCCAGCTGACAGATACGCAGTATTTT	CASSVSPQLTDTQYF
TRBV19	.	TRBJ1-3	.	TGTGCCAGTAGTACCGGAGGGCGAAACACCATATATTTT	CASSTGGRNTIYF
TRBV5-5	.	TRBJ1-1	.	TGTGCCAGCAGCTTGGCCCCAGACCCGGTGGTCACTGAAGCTTTCTTT	CASSLAPDPVVTEAFF
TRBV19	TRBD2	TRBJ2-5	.	TGTGCCAGTAGTTACGACCAAGCGGGGGCCCAGTACTTC	CASSYDQAGAQYF
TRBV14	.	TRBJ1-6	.	TGTGCCAGCAGCCAAGCTCCCGATTCACCCCTCCACTTT	CASSQAPDSPLHF
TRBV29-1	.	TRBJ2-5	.	TGCAGCGTTGGGCCGGGACGGCAAGAGACCCAGTACTTC	CSVGPGRQETQYF
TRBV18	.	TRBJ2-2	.	TGTGCCAGCTCTTCTGGAGGCTTCCTGGGCACCGGGGAGCTGTTTTTT	CASSSGGFLGTGELFF
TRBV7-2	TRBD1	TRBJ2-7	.	TGTGCCAGCAGCACCCGGACAGGAGGATCCTACGAGCAGTACTTC	CASSTRTGGSYEQYF
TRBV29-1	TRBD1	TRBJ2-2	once	TGCAGCGGCGGACAGGGCACCGGGGAGCTGTTTTTT	CSGGQGTGELFF
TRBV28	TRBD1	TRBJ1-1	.	TGTGCCAGCAGTTTGTCAGGGGGCACTGAAGCTTTCTTT	CASSLSGGTEAFF
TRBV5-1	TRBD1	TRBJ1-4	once	TGCGCCAGCAGCCCAGGACAGGGCAAAGAAAAACTGTTTTTT	CASSPGQGKEKLFF
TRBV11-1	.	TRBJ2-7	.	TGTGCCAGCAGGCCCGGGGCTAACACCTACGAGCAGTACTTC	CASRPGANTYEQYF
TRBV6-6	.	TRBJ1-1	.	TGTGCCAGCAGTTACTCGAGGGTTACTGAAGCTTTCTTT	CASSYSRVTEAFF
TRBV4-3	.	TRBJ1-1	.	TGCGCCAGCAGCCAAGTGGGGTTAGAGAATGAAGCTTTCTTT	CASSQVGLENEAFF
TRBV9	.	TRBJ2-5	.	TGTGCCAGCAGCGTAGGGGTTGGACAGGGATTTACCGGGACTAGTCAAGAGACCCAGTACTTC	CASSVGVGQGFTGTSQETQYF
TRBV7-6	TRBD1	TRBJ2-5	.	TGTGCCAGCAGCTTATACGGACAGGGGGCGGGAGAGACCCAGTACTTC	CASSLYGQGAGETQYF
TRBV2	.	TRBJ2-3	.	TGTGCCAGCAGTGTTGCAGATACGCAGTATTTT	CASSVADTQYF
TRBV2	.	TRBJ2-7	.	TGTGCCAGCAGGGCAGCCTACGAGCAGTACTTC	CASRAAYEQYF
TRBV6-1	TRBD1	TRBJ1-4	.	TGTGCCAGCAGTGAAGCAGGACAGGGGAATGAAAAACTGTTTTTT	CASSEAGQGNEKLFF
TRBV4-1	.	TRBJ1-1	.	TGCGCCAGCAGCCTGGGCCTTGGGGGAAACACTGAAGCTTTCTTT	CASSLGLGGNTEAFF
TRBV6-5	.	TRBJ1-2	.	TGTGCCAGCATCGGCCAGGGATGGTTAGGCTACACCTTC	CASIGQGWLGYTF